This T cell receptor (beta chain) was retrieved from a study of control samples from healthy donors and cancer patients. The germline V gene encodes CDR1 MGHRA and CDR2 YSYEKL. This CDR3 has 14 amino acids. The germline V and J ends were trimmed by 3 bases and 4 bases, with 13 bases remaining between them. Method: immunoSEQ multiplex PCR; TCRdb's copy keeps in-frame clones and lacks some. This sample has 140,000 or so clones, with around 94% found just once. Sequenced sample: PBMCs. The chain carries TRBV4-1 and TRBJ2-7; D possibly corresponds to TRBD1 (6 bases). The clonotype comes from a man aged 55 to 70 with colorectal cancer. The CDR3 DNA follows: TGCGCCAGCAGCCATCTAACCGACAGGTACGAGCAGTACTTC. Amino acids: CASSHLTDRYEQYF.